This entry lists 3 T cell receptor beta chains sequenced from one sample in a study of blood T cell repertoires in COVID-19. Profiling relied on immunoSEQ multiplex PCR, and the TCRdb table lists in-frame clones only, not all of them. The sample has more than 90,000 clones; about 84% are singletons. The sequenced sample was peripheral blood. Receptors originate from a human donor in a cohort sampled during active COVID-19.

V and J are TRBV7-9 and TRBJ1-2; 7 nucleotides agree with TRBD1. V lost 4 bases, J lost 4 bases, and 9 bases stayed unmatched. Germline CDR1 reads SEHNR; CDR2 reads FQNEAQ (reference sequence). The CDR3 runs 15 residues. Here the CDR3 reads CASSSLGPGGYGYTF. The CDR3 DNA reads TGTGCCAGCAGCTCCCTCGGTCCAGGGGGCTATGGCTACACCTTC.

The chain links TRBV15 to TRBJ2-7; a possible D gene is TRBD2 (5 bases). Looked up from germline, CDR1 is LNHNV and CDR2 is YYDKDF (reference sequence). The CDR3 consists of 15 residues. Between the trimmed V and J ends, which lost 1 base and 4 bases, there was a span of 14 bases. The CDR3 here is CATSRGRQSNYEQYF. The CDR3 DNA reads TGTGCCACCAGCAGAGGGAGGCAGTCAAATTACGAGCAGTACTTC.

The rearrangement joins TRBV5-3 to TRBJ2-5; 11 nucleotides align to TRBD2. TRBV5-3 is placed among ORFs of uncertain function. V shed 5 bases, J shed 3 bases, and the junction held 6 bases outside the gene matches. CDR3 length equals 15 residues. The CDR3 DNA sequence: TGTGCCAGAAGAATAACTAGCGGGGGTAAAGAGACCCAGTACTTC. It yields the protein CARRITSGGKETQYF.